This TCR beta chain was identified during a study of T-cell memory formation after mild COVID-19. Findings and limits, study-wide: Later expanders leaned CD4+, whereas clones that contracted between day 15 and 85 were balanced CD4/CD8.

CDR3 length: 12 amino acids. The germline CDR1 and CDR2 sequences are SEHNR and FQNEAQ (reference sequence). V lost 8 bases and J 0 bases, leaving 7 bases between the germline ends. From the 5' RACE reads, TCRdb called clonotypes with MiXCR, one entry per CDR3 protein. Seen here are more than 400,000 distinct CDR3 sequences, around a sixth observed once, and the top ten hold about 12%. This clonotype was detected only a few times. Its antigen is unidentified. Sequenced material: PBMCs or a T cell subset sorted from them (not recorded which). This chain connects TRBV7-9 to TRBJ1-1; D unresolved. The TCR comes from an adult woman who had mild COVID-19 (a few samples of this study predate the infection). Cell type and time point are not known. The CDR3 sequence: CASQGLNTEAFF. The CDR3 nucleotides read TGTGCCAGCCAAGGTCTGAACACTGAAGCTTTCTTT.